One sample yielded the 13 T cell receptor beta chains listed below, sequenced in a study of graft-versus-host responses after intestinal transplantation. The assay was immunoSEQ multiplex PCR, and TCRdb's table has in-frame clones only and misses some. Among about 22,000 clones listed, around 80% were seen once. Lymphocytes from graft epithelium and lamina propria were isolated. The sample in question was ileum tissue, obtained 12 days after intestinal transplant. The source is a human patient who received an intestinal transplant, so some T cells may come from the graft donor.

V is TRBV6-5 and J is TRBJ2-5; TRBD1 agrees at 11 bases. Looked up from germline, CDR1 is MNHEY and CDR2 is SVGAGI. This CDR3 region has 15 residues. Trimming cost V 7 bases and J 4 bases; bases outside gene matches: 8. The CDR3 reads CASTPGQGGGETQYF. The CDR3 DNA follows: TGTGCCAGCACCCCGGGACAGGGGGGCGGAGAGACCCAGTACTTC.

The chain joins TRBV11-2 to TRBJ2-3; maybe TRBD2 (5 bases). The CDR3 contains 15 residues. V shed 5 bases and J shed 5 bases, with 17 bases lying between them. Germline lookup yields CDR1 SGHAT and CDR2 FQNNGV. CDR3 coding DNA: TGTGCCAGCAGCCCGACGACTACTTTCGGAGATACGCAGTATTTT. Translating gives CASSPTTTFGDTQYF.

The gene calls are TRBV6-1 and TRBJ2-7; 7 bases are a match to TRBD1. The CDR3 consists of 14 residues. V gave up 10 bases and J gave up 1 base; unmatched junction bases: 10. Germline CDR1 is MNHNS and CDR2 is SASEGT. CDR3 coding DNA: TGTGCCACCTGTGCGGACAGGTTATCCTACGAGCAGTACTTC. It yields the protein CATCADRLSYEQYF.

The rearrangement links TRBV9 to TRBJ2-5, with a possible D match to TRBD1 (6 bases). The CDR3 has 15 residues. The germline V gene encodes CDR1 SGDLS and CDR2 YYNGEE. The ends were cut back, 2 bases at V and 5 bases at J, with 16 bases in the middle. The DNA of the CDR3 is TGTGCCAGCAGCGTCGTGCCGACAGGCGGGGAGACCCAGTACTTC. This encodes CASSVVPTGGETQYF.

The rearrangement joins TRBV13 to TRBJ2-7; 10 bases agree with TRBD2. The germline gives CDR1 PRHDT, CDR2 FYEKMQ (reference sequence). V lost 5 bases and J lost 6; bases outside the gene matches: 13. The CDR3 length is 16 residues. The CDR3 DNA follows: TGTGCCAGCAGCCTTAGGCCTGGGCTAGCGGGGGTCGAGCAGTACTTC. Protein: CASSLRPGLAGVEQYF.

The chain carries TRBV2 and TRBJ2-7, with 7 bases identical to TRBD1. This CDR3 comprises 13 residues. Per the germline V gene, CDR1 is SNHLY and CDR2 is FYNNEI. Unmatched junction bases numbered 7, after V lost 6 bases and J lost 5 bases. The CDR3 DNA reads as TGTGCCAGCAGGCAGGGGGTTGTAAACGAGCAGTACTTC. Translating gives CASRQGVVNEQYF.

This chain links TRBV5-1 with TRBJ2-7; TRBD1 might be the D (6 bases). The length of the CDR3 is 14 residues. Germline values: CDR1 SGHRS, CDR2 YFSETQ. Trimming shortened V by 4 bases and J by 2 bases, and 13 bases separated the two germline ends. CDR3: CASSETGFPYEQYF. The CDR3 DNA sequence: TGCGCCAGCAGCGAGACAGGTTTTCCCTACGAGCAGTACTTC. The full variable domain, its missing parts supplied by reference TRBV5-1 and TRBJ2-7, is KAGVTQTPRYLIKTRGQQVTLSCSPISGHRSVSWYQQTPGQGLQFLFEYFSETQRNKGNFPGRFSGRQFSNSRSEMNVSTLELGDSALYLCASSETGFPYEQYFGPGTRLTVT.

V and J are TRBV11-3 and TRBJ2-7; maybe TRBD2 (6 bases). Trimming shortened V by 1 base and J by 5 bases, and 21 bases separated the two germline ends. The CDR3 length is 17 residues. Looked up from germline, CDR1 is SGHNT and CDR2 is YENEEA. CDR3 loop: CASSLAGVGGGEDEQYF. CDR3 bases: TGTGCCAGCAGCTTAGCGGGGGTGGGGGGTGGTGAGGACGAGCAGTACTTC.

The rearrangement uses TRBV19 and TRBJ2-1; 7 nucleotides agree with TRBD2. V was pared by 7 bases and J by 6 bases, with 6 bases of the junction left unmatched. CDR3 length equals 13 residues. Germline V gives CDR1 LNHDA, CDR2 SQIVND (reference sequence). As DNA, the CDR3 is TGTGCCAGTATCCCGGGGGGAGTCAATGAGCAGTTCTTC. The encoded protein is CASIPGGVNEQFF.

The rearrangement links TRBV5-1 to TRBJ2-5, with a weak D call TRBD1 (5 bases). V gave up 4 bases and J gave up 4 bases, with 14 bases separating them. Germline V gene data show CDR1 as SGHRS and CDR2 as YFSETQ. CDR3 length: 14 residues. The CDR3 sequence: CASSPRTIVETQYF. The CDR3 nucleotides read TGCGCCAGCAGCCCCCGGACAATAGTAGAGACCCAGTACTTC.

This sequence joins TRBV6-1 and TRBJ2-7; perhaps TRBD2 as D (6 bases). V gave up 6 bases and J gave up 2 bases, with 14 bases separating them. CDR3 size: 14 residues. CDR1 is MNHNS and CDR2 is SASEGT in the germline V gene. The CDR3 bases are TGTGCCAGCAGACCCCGGGGGACGACCTACGAGCAGTACTTC. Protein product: CASRPRGTTYEQYF.

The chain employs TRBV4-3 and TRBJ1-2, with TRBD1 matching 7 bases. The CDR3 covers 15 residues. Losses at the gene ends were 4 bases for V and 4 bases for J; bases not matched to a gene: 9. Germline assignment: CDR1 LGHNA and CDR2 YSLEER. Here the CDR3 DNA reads TGCGCCAGCAGCCCGAGCATAGGGGGCTCCTATGGCTACACCTTC. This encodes CASSPSIGGSYGYTF.

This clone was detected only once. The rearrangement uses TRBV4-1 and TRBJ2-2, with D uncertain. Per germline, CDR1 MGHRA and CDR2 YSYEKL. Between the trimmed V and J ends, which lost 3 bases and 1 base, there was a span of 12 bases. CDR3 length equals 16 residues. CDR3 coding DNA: TGCGCCAGCAGCCAGGGCCGCAGGATGAACACCGGGGAGCTGTTTTTT. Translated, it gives CASSQGRRMNTGELFF.